Presented here are 18 T cell receptor beta chains from one specimen sequenced in a study of T cells in Graves' hyperthyroidism and ophthalmopathy (dated by TCRdb to the late 2010s). The library was made by multiplex PCR. The reads were generated on an Illumina HiSeq 2000. TCR beta CDR3 regions were amplified from RNA transcripts. A first-round RT-PCR of the TCR CDR3 used the HTBI primer set with the Qiagen OneStep RT-PCR kit. TCRdb ran its own pipeline on the public reads, namely fastp trimming at Q25 and MiXCR clone calling, and kept in-frame beta chains. Rows are combined by CDR3 protein, so each entry shows the most common genes and DNA. The sample includes fewer than 650,000 distinct CDR3 sequences, with approximately 15% observed a single time. Around 7% of the sample is held by the ten biggest clonotypes. The specimen sequenced was blood. These TCRs come from a woman younger than 35 with Graves' ophthalmopathy.

A word on this clonotype: A read error is possible here, since a much larger clone lies one base away. V is TRBV11-2 and J is TRBJ2-1, with 11 bases that match TRBD2. CDR3 length: 15 residues. Germline V gives CDR1 SGHAT, CDR2 FQNNGV. The CDR3 DNA reads TGTGCCAGCAGCCAAGGGACTAGCGGCCACAATAAGCAGTTCTTC. As protein: CASSQGTSGHNKQFF.

This clonotype was counted at least ten times. The J gene is TRBJ1-1, the V gene TRBV10-3, with D unresolved. Trimming removed 0 bases at V and 5 bases at J, with 10 bases between. CDR3 size: 14 residues. Per germline, CDR1 ENHRY and CDR2 SYGVKD. The CDR3 region has the DNA TGTGCCATCAGTGAGTCGATAGGCGGTACTGAAGCTTTCTTT. Protein: CAISESIGGTEAFF.

Comment on this clonotype: A clone one base away is much larger, so this may be a read error. The chain recombines TRBV5-1 with TRBJ1-1; 7 nucleotides match TRBD1. This CDR3 is 15 amino acids long. With V trimmed by 7 bases and J by 4 bases, 13 bases remained unmatched. The germline V gene encodes CDR1 SGHRS and CDR2 YFSETQ. The CDR3 sequence: CASVPGTDKPTEAFF. The CDR3 DNA reads as TGCGCCAGCGTACCCGGGACAGACAAACCCACTGAAGCTTTCTTT.

This clonotype was recorded many times. This chain uses TRBV7-2 with TRBJ2-7, with D maybe TRBD2 (6 bases). The CDR3 sequence is 13 residues long. CDR1 SGHTA and CDR2 FQGNSA come from the germline V gene. Trimming pared 3 bases from V and 5 bases from J, leaving 11 bases between. This CDR3 reads CASSFGGGDEQYF. As DNA, the CDR3 is TGTGCCAGCAGCTTCGGGGGTGGGGACGAGCAGTACTTC.

The sample holds many counts of this clonotype. The rearrangement joins TRBV30 to TRBJ1-1; 9 nucleotides line up with TRBD1. Per germline, CDR1 GTSNPN and CDR2 SVGIG (reference sequence). The CDR3 is 13 amino acids. Trimming at V came to 4 bases and at J to 7 bases, leaving 7 bases not matched to a gene. CDR3 sequence (DNA): TGTGCCTGGACCGTACAGGGGGCGGTTGAAGCTTTCTTT. This translates into CAWTVQGAVEAFF.

In its sample, this clonotype was seen a few times. The V gene is TRBV19, the J gene TRBJ2-5; 9 nucleotides match TRBD2. V trimming: 7 bases; J trimming: 5 bases; junction bases outside the gene matches: 14. The V gene's germline CDR1 is LNHDA and CDR2 SQIVND (reference sequence). This CDR3 contains 16 residues. CDR3 nucleotide sequence: TGTGCCAGTACTCCCCGCCAAGCGGGAGGCGGGGAGACCCAGTACTTC. Translating it yields CASTPRQAGGGETQYF.

The genes are TRBV7-9 and TRBJ2-5; D is perhaps TRBD1 (6 bases). Germline V gene data show CDR1 as SEHNR and CDR2 as FQNEAQ (reference sequence). The CDR3 spans 16 residues. Trimming pared 1 base from V and 0 bases from J, leaving 12 bases between. The CDR3, as DNA: TGTGCCAGCAGCTTAGTGCAGGGGCCGTACCAAGAGACCCAGTACTTC. Protein product: CASSLVQGPYQETQYF.

This clonotype was observed at least ten times. The J gene is TRBJ2-7, the V gene TRBV2, with D hard to call. V lost 6 bases and J lost 0, with 6 bases in between. The CDR3 totals 12 residues. Germline loops: CDR1 SNHLY, CDR2 FYNNEI. CDR3: CASRYISYEQYF. CDR3 nucleotides: TGTGCCAGCAGGTACATCTCCTACGAGCAGTACTTC.

The V and J genes are TRBV27 and TRBJ1-1; maybe TRBD1 (6 bases). Looked up from germline, CDR1 is MNHEY and CDR2 is SMNVEV (reference sequence). CDR3 size: 14 residues. The ends were cut back, 3 bases at V and 2 bases at J, with 10 bases in the middle. CDR3 sequence: CASSFTGHNTEAFF. CDR3 in DNA: TGTGCCAGCAGTTTCACAGGGCACAACACTGAAGCTTTCTTT.

Regarding this clonotype: With a much larger clone just one base away, this may be a read error. J is TRBJ2-2 and V is TRBV6-5; 9 nucleotides match TRBD1. The germline V gene encodes CDR1 MNHEY and CDR2 SVGAGI. This CDR3 is built from 15 residues. The CDR3 protein is CASSFSTGGGGEPFF. In DNA, the CDR3 is TGTGCCAGCAGTTTCTCGACAGGGGGAGGCGGGGAGCCGTTTTTT.

The CDR3 DNA is TGTGCCAGCAGTTACAGACAGGGGCGATTCTTTTACAATGAGCAGTTCTTC. Amino acids: CASSYRQGRFFYNEQFF. The genes are TRBV12-3 or TRBV12-4 and TRBJ2-1, with 8 positions matching TRBD1. This CDR3 has 17 residues. Germline trimming cut 4 bases from V and 4 bases from J; bases unmatched to any gene: 12.

This clonotype has a count of ten or more. The chain couples TRBV28 to TRBJ2-5, with D unclear. V shed 4 bases and J shed 5 bases, with 17 bases lying between them. CDR3 length: 15 residues. CDR1 and CDR2 (germline): MDHEN, SYDVKM. Here the CDR3 reads CASSSVDLMMETQYF. The CDR3 DNA sequence: TGTGCCAGCAGTTCAGTGGACCTGATGATGGAGACCCAGTACTTC.

This clonotype showed up many times. CDR3 in amino acids: CSARGGDRGGKTEAFF. The CDR3 coding sequence is TGCAGTGCTAGAGGTGGGGACAGGGGAGGGAAGACTGAAGCTTTCTTT. The chain joins TRBV20-1 to TRBJ1-1; 10 bases align to TRBD1. V dropped 1 base and J dropped 5; count of bases not matched to a gene: 10. This CDR3 contains 16 residues. Germline CDR1 is DFQATT and CDR2 is SNEGSKA (reference sequence).

The chain joins TRBV24-1 to TRBJ2-5; the D gene is possibly TRBD2 (5 bases). Trimming removed 5 bases from V and 5 bases from J, with 17 bases in between. The CDR3 extends over 15 amino acids. Germline loops: CDR1 KGHDR, CDR2 SFDVKD. The CDR3 coding sequence is TGTGCCACCAGTGCGGGCGGGCCCGCCACGGAGACCCAGTACTTC. Amino acid sequence: CATSAGGPATETQYF.

This clonotype came up many times. The genes are TRBV28 and TRBJ2-7; D ambiguous. Trimming cost V 7 bases and J 6 bases, with 10 bases left between them. In germline, CDR1 is MDHEN, CDR2 SYDVKM. The CDR3 consists of 11 residues. The CDR3 nucleotides are TGTGCCAGCACAATGAACTCCGAGCAGTACTTC. It translates to CASTMNSEQYF.

This clonotype showed up many times. V and J are TRBV7-2 and TRBJ2-3, with D possibly being TRBD2 (6 bases). Germline CDR1 SGHTA, CDR2 FQGNSA. The CDR3 totals 15 residues. V dropped 5 bases and J dropped 6 bases, with 18 bases sitting between them. CDR3 sequence (DNA): TGTGCCAGCAGCCTCGAAGCGGGTCGGGTGGATACGCAGTATTTT. It translates to CASSLEAGRVDTQYF.

V usage is TRBV7-2 and J usage is TRBJ2-4; D is ambiguous. Trimming pared 5 bases from V and 1 base from J, leaving 12 bases between. The germline V gene has CDR1 SGHTA and CDR2 FQGNSA. CDR3 length: 15 amino acids. The CDR3 is CASSPSDWAKNIQYF. Here the CDR3 DNA reads TGTGCCAGCAGCCCCTCCGACTGGGCCAAAAACATTCAGTACTTC.

This clonotype came up many times. This chain joins TRBV30 and TRBJ1-3; D gene ambiguous. Germline CDR1 is GTSNPN and CDR2 is SVGIG (reference sequence). V lost 2 bases and J 8 bases, leaving 16 bases between the germline ends. The CDR3 extends over 14 amino acids. Here the CDR3 DNA reads TGTGCCTGGAGTTTCGGGCCGCGCCGATACACCATATATTTT. Protein sequence: CAWSFGPRRYTIYF.